The rows below give T cell receptor beta chains drawn from one sample of a study of a mutant IDH1 vaccine in newly diagnosed glioma. No antigen has been assigned to these receptors. Produced via immunoSEQ multiplex PCR; TCRdb's table is partial and in-frame only. The sample lists tens of thousands of clones, 75% to 85% occurring once. The starting material was PBMCs, obtained from a glioma patient whose treatment included an IDH1 peptide vaccine. All receptors derive from a man aged 40-49 years with glioma. Each CDR3 is given with its conserved first and last residue. A D gene is named only where the DNA matches it firmly. Part of the rows lack a size; the others show once, few, many or a class for expanded clones.

D gene: NA; clone size: NA; V gene: TRBV7-3; J gene: TRBJ1-1; CDR3 protein: CASSLGVGLNTEAFF; CDR3 DNA: TGTGCCAGCAGCCTGGGGGTGGGGCTAAACACTGAAGCTTTCTTT
D gene: NA; clone size: NA; V gene: TRBV9; J gene: TRBJ1-4; CDR3 protein: CASSSEGGSGNEKLFF; CDR3 DNA: TGTGCCAGCAGCTCCGAGGGGGGGTCGGGCAATGAAAAACTGTTTTTT
D gene: NA; clone size: NA; V gene: TRBV9; J gene: TRBJ2-2; CDR3 protein: CASSVGGTGELFF; CDR3 DNA: TGTGCCAGCAGCGTGGGGGGAACCGGGGAGCTGTTTTTT
D gene: NA; clone size: NA; V gene: TRBV5-5; J gene: TRBJ1-6; CDR3 protein: CASRPGGRQSSYNSPLHF; CDR3 DNA: TGTGCCAGCAGGCCCGGGGGGAGGCAAAGCTCCTATAATTCACCCCTCCACTTT
D gene: TRBD2; clone size: few; V gene: TRBV11-1; J gene: TRBJ2-1; CDR3 protein: CASGGGVQFF; CDR3 DNA: TGTGCCAGCGGCGGGGGGGTGCAGTTCTTC
D gene: NA; clone size: NA; V gene: TRBV4-1; J gene: TRBJ1-2; CDR3 protein: CASSQEKGFYGYTF; CDR3 DNA: TGCGCCAGCAGCCAAGAAAAGGGCTTCTATGGCTACACCTTC
D gene: NA; clone size: once; V gene: TRBV25-1; J gene: TRBJ2-2; CDR3 protein: CASSPRRLGTGELFF; CDR3 DNA: TGTGCCAGCAGTCCCCGCAGGTTAGGCACCGGGGAGCTGTTTTTT
D gene: NA; clone size: NA; V gene: TRBV18; J gene: TRBJ1-2; CDR3 protein: CASSPPELRGDGYTF; CDR3 DNA: TGTGCCAGCTCACCACCGGAGCTTCGCGGGGATGGCTACACCTTC
D gene: NA; clone size: NA; V gene: TRBV14; J gene: TRBJ1-1; CDR3 protein: CASSQINVPGKSTEAFF; CDR3 DNA: TGTGCCAGCAGCCAAATAAATGTCCCAGGGAAAAGCACTGAAGCTTTCTTT
D gene: NA; clone size: NA; V gene: TRBV5-5; J gene: TRBJ1-4; CDR3 protein: CASSWEWRASTNEKLFF; CDR3 DNA: TGTGCCAGCAGCTGGGAATGGCGGGCATCAACTAATGAAAAACTGTTTTTT
D gene: TRBD2; clone size: NA; V gene: TRBV4-1; J gene: TRBJ2-7; CDR3 protein: CASSQASTLAGGYEQYF; CDR3 DNA: TGCGCCAGCAGCCAAGCATCCACGCTAGCGGGGGGTTACGAGCAGTACTTC
D gene: NA; clone size: NA; V gene: TRBV7-9; J gene: TRBJ2-4; CDR3 protein: CASSLEAPPWHF; CDR3 DNA: TGTGCCAGCAGCTTAGAGGCTCCTCCATGGCACTTC
D gene: NA; clone size: NA; V gene: TRBV7-9; J gene: TRBJ2-1; CDR3 protein: CASSLAGGNNEQFF; CDR3 DNA: TGTGCCAGCAGCTTAGCGGGGGGTAACAATGAGCAGTTCTTC
D gene: TRBD1; clone size: NA; V gene: TRBV7-2; J gene: TRBJ1-1; CDR3 protein: CASSLVQGATEAFF; CDR3 DNA: TGTGCCAGCAGCTTAGTACAGGGGGCGACTGAAGCTTTCTTT
D gene: TRBD1; clone size: NA; V gene: TRBV9; J gene: TRBJ2-5; CDR3 protein: CASSVGRGQQETQYF; CDR3 DNA: TGTGCCAGCAGCGTAGGACGGGGACAGCAAGAGACCCAGTACTTC
D gene: NA; clone size: NA; V gene: TRBV27; J gene: TRBJ2-7; CDR3 protein: CASSTLWGADEQYF; CDR3 DNA: TGTGCCAGCAGTACCCTCTGGGGGGCTGACGAGCAGTACTTC
D gene: TRBD1; clone size: NA; V gene: TRBV30; J gene: TRBJ2-5; CDR3 protein: CAWSDGQGARETQYF; CDR3 DNA: TGTGCCTGGAGTGATGGACAGGGGGCTCGGGAGACCCAGTACTTC
D gene: TRBD1; clone size: NA; V gene: TRBV7-3; J gene: TRBJ1-3; CDR3 protein: CASSAGQVNSGNTIYF; CDR3 DNA: TGTGCCAGCAGCGCCGGACAGGTGAACTCTGGAAACACCATATATTTT
D gene: NA; clone size: NA; V gene: TRBV2; J gene: TRBJ1-4; CDR3 protein: CASSVTDWREKLFF; CDR3 DNA: TGTGCCAGCAGTGTAACAGATTGGCGGGAAAAACTGTTTTTT
D gene: NA; clone size: few; V gene: TRBV19; J gene: TRBJ1-5; CDR3 protein: CASSKGQVINQPQHF; CDR3 DNA: TGTGCCAGTAGTAAGGGGCAGGTAATCAATCAGCCCCAGCATTTT
D gene: NA; clone size: NA; V gene: TRBV10-3; J gene: TRBJ2-7; CDR3 protein: CAISEAWDGSYEQYF; CDR3 DNA: TGTGCCATCAGTGAGGCTTGGGACGGTTCCTACGAGCAGTACTTC
D gene: TRBD1; clone size: few; V gene: TRBV7-9; J gene: TRBJ1-4; CDR3 protein: CASSLGQGREKLFF; CDR3 DNA: TGTGCCAGCAGCTTAGGACAGGGTCGGGAAAAACTGTTTTTT
D gene: NA; clone size: NA; V gene: TRBV7-2; J gene: TRBJ2-1; CDR3 protein: CASSLTPGERDNEQFF; CDR3 DNA: TGTGCCAGCAGCTTAACCCCGGGGGAGCGAGACAATGAGCAGTTCTTC
D gene: NA; clone size: NA; V gene: TRBV30; J gene: TRBJ1-3; CDR3 protein: CAWTPPAGGNTIYF; CDR3 DNA: TGTGCCTGGACCCCCCCCGCAGGCGGAAACACCATATATTTT
D gene: NA; clone size: NA; V gene: TRBV29-1; J gene: TRBJ2-7; CDR3 protein: CSVELATGGNEQYF; CDR3 DNA: TGCAGCGTTGAATTGGCCACAGGAGGCAACGAGCAGTACTTC
D gene: NA; clone size: NA; V gene: TRBV2; J gene: TRBJ1-3; CDR3 protein: CASRATSGNTIYF; CDR3 DNA: TGTGCCAGCAGGGCCACCTCAGGAAACACCATATATTTT
D gene: TRBD1; clone size: NA; V gene: TRBV25-1; J gene: TRBJ1-2; CDR3 protein: CASPKTGLDYGYTF; CDR3 DNA: TGTGCCAGCCCTAAGACAGGGTTGGACTATGGCTACACCTTC
D gene: TRBD2; clone size: NA; V gene: TRBV9; J gene: TRBJ2-1; CDR3 protein: CASSASGGTYDEQFF; CDR3 DNA: TGTGCCAGCAGCGCCAGCGGGGGGACCTATGATGAGCAGTTCTTC
D gene: TRBD1; clone size: NA; V gene: TRBV20-1; J gene: TRBJ1-1; CDR3 protein: CSARGTGVAFF; CDR3 DNA: TGCAGTGCTAGAGGGACAGGGGTCGCTTTCTTT
D gene: NA; clone size: NA; V gene: TRBV29-1; J gene: TRBJ1-1; CDR3 protein: CSVEGGGGRKNTEAFF; CDR3 DNA: TGCAGCGTTGAAGGCGGGGGGGGCCGAAAGAACACTGAAGCTTTCTTT
D gene: NA; clone size: NA; V gene: TRBV6-5; J gene: TRBJ1-2; CDR3 protein: CATCEGGNYGYTF; CDR3 DNA: TGTGCCACCTGCGAGGGGGGCAACTATGGCTACACCTTC
D gene: TRBD2; clone size: NA; V gene: TRBV7-2; J gene: TRBJ2-1; CDR3 protein: CASSLGRGGLNEQFF; CDR3 DNA: TGTGCCAGCAGCTTAGGGCGGGGGGGCCTCAATGAGCAGTTCTTC
D gene: NA; clone size: NA; V gene: TRBV18; J gene: TRBJ2-2; CDR3 protein: CASSPRQGSTGELFF; CDR3 DNA: TGTGCCAGCTCACCACGGCAGGGGAGCACCGGGGAGCTGTTTTTT
D gene: NA; clone size: NA; V gene: TRBV2; J gene: TRBJ1-1; CDR3 protein: CASSPTGGAFF; CDR3 DNA: TGTGCCAGCAGTCCCACGGGGGGAGCTTTCTTT
D gene: NA; clone size: NA; V gene: TRBV10-3; J gene: TRBJ1-1; CDR3 protein: CAISGRNTEAFF; CDR3 DNA: TGTGCCATCAGTGGTCGGAACACTGAAGCTTTCTTT
D gene: TRBD2; clone size: NA; V gene: TRBV5-6; J gene: TRBJ2-3; CDR3 protein: CASSLIGGAGTDTQYF; CDR3 DNA: TGTGCCAGCAGCTTGATCGGGGGGGCCGGCACAGATACGCAGTATTTT
D gene: NA; clone size: NA; V gene: TRBV14; J gene: TRBJ2-7; CDR3 protein: CASSQMPPKGPYEQYF; CDR3 DNA: TGTGCCAGCAGCCAAATGCCCCCCAAGGGCCCCTACGAGCAGTACTTC
D gene: NA; clone size: NA; V gene: TRBV5-5; J gene: TRBJ1-1; CDR3 protein: CASSQRVNTEAFF; CDR3 DNA: TGTGCCAGCAGCCAACGGGTGAACACTGAAGCTTTCTTT
D gene: NA; clone size: NA; V gene: TRBV30; J gene: TRBJ1-5; CDR3 protein: CAWSGSGSNQPQHF; CDR3 DNA: TGTGCCTGGAGTGGGTCAGGAAGCAATCAGCCCCAGCATTTT
D gene: TRBD2; clone size: NA; V gene: TRBV6-1; J gene: TRBJ2-5; CDR3 protein: CASSELLGRGGLGETQYF; CDR3 DNA: TGTGCCAGCAGTGAATTACTTGGGCGGGGGGGCCTGGGGGAGACCCAGTACTTC
D gene: NA; clone size: NA; V gene: TRBV6-5; J gene: TRBJ2-4; CDR3 protein: CASSSQVSKNIQYF; CDR3 DNA: TGTGCCAGCAGTAGCCAGGTATCCAAAAACATTCAGTACTTC
D gene: TRBD2; clone size: few; V gene: TRBV7-6; J gene: TRBJ2-7; CDR3 protein: CASSLAASGAITSYEQYF; CDR3 DNA: TGTGCCAGCAGCTTAGCGGCTAGCGGGGCAATTACTTCCTACGAGCAGTACTTC
D gene: NA; clone size: NA; V gene: TRBV6-5; J gene: TRBJ2-1; CDR3 protein: CASRYGEDEQFF; CDR3 DNA: TGTGCCAGCAGATATGGGGAGGATGAGCAGTTCTTC
D gene: NA; clone size: NA; V gene: TRBV5-1; J gene: TRBJ2-6; CDR3 protein: CASRPVSGANVLTF; CDR3 DNA: TGCGCCAGCAGACCCGTCTCTGGGGCCAACGTCCTGACTTTC
D gene: NA; clone size: NA; V gene: TRBV5-3; J gene: TRBJ1-3; CDR3 protein: CARSPLEGVSSGNTIYF; CDR3 DNA: TGTGCCAGAAGCCCCCTCGAGGGCGTGAGCTCTGGAAACACCATATATTTT
D gene: NA; clone size: NA; V gene: TRBV4-1; J gene: TRBJ1-6; CDR3 protein: CASSQTQGSYNSPLHF; CDR3 DNA: TGCGCCAGCAGCCAAACCCAGGGTTCCTATAATTCACCCCTCCACTTT
D gene: NA; clone size: few; V gene: TRBV30; J gene: TRBJ1-2; CDR3 protein: CAWSRDSGRYGYTF; CDR3 DNA: TGTGCCTGGAGTAGAGACAGCGGAAGATATGGCTACACCTTC
D gene: NA; clone size: few; V gene: TRBV4-1; J gene: TRBJ2-7; CDR3 protein: CASSQARQDIIEYF; CDR3 DNA: TGCGCCAGCAGCCAAGCGCGGCAGGATATTATAGAGTACTTC
D gene: NA; clone size: NA; V gene: TRBV18; J gene: TRBJ2-5; CDR3 protein: CASSLEGQETQYF; CDR3 DNA: TGTGCCAGCTCACTGGAAGGGCAAGAGACCCAGTACTTC
D gene: TRBD2; clone size: NA; V gene: TRBV5-1; J gene: TRBJ2-1; CDR3 protein: CASSSGGVTSNEQFF; CDR3 DNA: TGCGCCAGCAGCTCCGGGGGGGTCACTTCCAATGAGCAGTTCTTC
D gene: TRBD1; clone size: NA; V gene: TRBV2; J gene: TRBJ2-7; CDR3 protein: CASSGGRTGAYEQYF; CDR3 DNA: TGTGCCAGCAGTGGTGGGCGGACAGGGGCCTACGAGCAGTACTTC
D gene: TRBD2; clone size: NA; V gene: TRBV5-1; J gene: TRBJ2-2; CDR3 protein: CASSSSTTGTSVSNTGELFF; CDR3 DNA: TGCGCCAGCAGCTCATCTACAACCGGGACTAGCGTTTCGAACACCGGGGAGCTGTTTTTT
D gene: NA; clone size: NA; V gene: TRBV29-1; J gene: TRBJ1-6; CDR3 protein: CSVRTWENSPLHF; CDR3 DNA: TGCAGCGTACGAACTTGGGAAAATTCACCCCTCCACTTT
D gene: NA; clone size: NA; V gene: TRBV10-1; J gene: TRBJ1-1; CDR3 protein: CASSEPGRGNTEAFF; CDR3 DNA: TGCGCCAGCAGTGAGCCCGGCCGGGGGAACACTGAAGCTTTCTTT
D gene: TRBD2; clone size: NA; V gene: TRBV5-1; J gene: TRBJ2-7; CDR3 protein: CASSLAGGSYEQYF; CDR3 DNA: TGCGCCAGCAGCTTGGCGGGGGGATCCTACGAGCAGTACTTC
D gene: TRBD1; clone size: NA; V gene: TRBV5-4; J gene: TRBJ2-6; CDR3 protein: CASRRDRGRGGANVLTF; CDR3 DNA: TGTGCCAGCAGACGGGACAGGGGGCGAGGTGGGGCCAACGTCCTGACTTTC
D gene: TRBD2; clone size: NA; V gene: TRBV6-5; J gene: TRBJ2-3; CDR3 protein: CASRGWASGLDTQYF; CDR3 DNA: TGTGCCAGCAGGGGTTGGGCTAGCGGGTTAGATACGCAGTATTTT